The 21 T cell receptor beta chains given below trace back to one sample, sequenced in a study of blood T cell repertoires in COVID-19. Sequencing was performed with immunoSEQ multiplex PCR; in TCRdb, only in-frame clones are kept and a portion is missing. Of 75,000 to 90,000 clones in the sample, about 85% are singletons; the top ten hold over 15%. The material sequenced was peripheral blood. The receptor source for this set is a man older than 75 with active or convalescent COVID-19.

The chain links TRBV10-3 to TRBJ2-3, with TRBD1 identical over 7 bases. This CDR3 comprises 15 residues. Germline CDR1 ENHRY, CDR2 SYGVKD. V shed 5 bases, J shed 0 bases, and the junction held 5 bases outside the gene matches. The CDR3 region has the DNA TGTGCCATCAGTAGACAGGGTGGGAGCACAGATACGCAGTATTTT. It yields the protein CAISRQGGSTDTQYF.

The V gene is TRBV7-3, the J gene TRBJ2-3, with TRBD2 matching over 7 bases. Trimming at V came to 5 bases and at J to 4 bases, leaving 15 bases not matched to a gene. The CDR3 sequence is 17 residues long. The germline V gene encodes CDR1 SGHTA and CDR2 FQGTGA. The CDR3 protein is CASSPFPPGLRSDTQYF. The CDR3 DNA follows: TGTGCCAGCAGCCCGTTCCCCCCGGGACTACGCTCAGATACGCAGTATTTT. The full variable domain, rest sourced from reference TRBV7-3 and TRBJ2-3, is GAGVSQTPSNKVTEKGKYVELRCDPISGHTALYWYRQSLGQGPEFLIYFQGTGAADDSGLPNDRFFAVRPEGSVSTLKIQRTERGDSAVYLCASSPFPPGLRSDTQYFGPGTRLTVL.

CDR3 protein: CASSIEQGRYGYTF. CDR3 in DNA: TGCGCCAGCAGCATAGAACAGGGCAGGTATGGCTACACCTTC. The chain joins TRBV5-1 to TRBJ1-2; TRBD1 might be the D (6 bases). V lost 4 bases and J lost 5, with 15 bases in between. CDR3 size: 14 residues. Germline V gives CDR1 SGHRS, CDR2 YFSETQ. Variable domain in full (rest from reference TRBV5-1 and TRBJ1-2): KAGVTQTPRYLIKTRGQQVTLSCSPISGHRSVSWYQQTPGQGLQFLFEYFSETQRNKGNFPGRFSGRQFSNSRSEMNVSTLELGDSALYLCASSIEQGRYGYTFGSGTRLTVV.

The chain recombines TRBV29-1 with TRBJ2-2; D call uncertain. Germline values: CDR1 SQVTM, CDR2 ANQGSEA. Trimming pared 5 bases from V and 5 bases from J, leaving 9 bases between. This CDR3 region has 12 residues. The CDR3 coding sequence is TGCAGCGTTCGAACAAGTACCGGGGAGCTGTTTTTT. The encoded protein is CSVRTSTGELFF.

This clone was seen only once. V and J are TRBV3-1 (or the pseudogene TRBV3-2) and TRBJ2-2, with 7 positions matching TRBD2. Germline V lookup: CDR1 LGHDT, CDR2 YNNKEL (reference sequence). The CDR3 is 12 residues long. V lost 4 bases to trimming and J lost 7 bases; unmatched junction nucleotides: 0. Here the CDR3 reads CASSRGGGELFF. The CDR3, as DNA: TGTGCCAGCAGCCGGGGGGGCGGGGAGCTGTTTTTT.

This sequence joins TRBV30 and TRBJ2-3, with D possibly being TRBD1 (6 bases). Per the germline V gene, CDR1 is GTSNPN and CDR2 is SVGIG (reference sequence). This CDR3 spans 13 amino acids. V lost 2 bases and J 8 bases, leaving 14 bases between the germline ends. CDR3 sequence reads: CAWSMTNRVTQYF. The CDR3 nucleotides read TGTGCCTGGAGTATGACTAACAGGGTTACGCAGTATTTT.

V and J are TRBV11-2 and TRBJ2-6; 12 bases are a match to TRBD2. The J segment lost 5 bases and the V segment lost 5 bases, leaving 10 bases of the junction unmatched. The germline gives CDR1 SGHAT, CDR2 FQNNGV. This CDR3 has 18 amino acids. The CDR3 spells CASSLGRLAGDRANVLTF. The CDR3 DNA is TGTGCCAGCAGCCTCGGAAGACTAGCGGGGGACCGGGCCAACGTCCTGACTTTC.

This chain joins TRBV6-6 and TRBJ2-5, with D perhaps TRBD2 (6 bases). CDR1 and CDR2 (germline): MNHNY, SVGAGI (reference sequence). This CDR3 region has 14 residues. Trimming took off 11 bases at V and 5 bases at J, with 21 bases between the two ends. In DNA form, the CDR3 reads TGTGCCTCTACGGCGGGCGGGGTGGCGGAGACCCAGTACTTC. It specifies CASTAGGVAETQYF.

This clone was observed a single time. The rearrangement joins TRBV7-9 to TRBJ1-2, with TRBD1 as a possible D gene (6 bases). CDR1 SEHNR and CDR2 FQNEAQ come from the germline V gene (reference sequence). The CDR3 has 17 amino acids. Trimming took 5 bases from V and 0 from J, leaving 19 bases between them. This chain's CDR3 is CASSPRGYRVTNYGYTF. The CDR3 nucleotides are TGTGCCAGCAGCCCCAGGGGCTATAGGGTCACTAACTATGGCTACACCTTC.

In this sample, this clone turned up a few times. V is TRBV12-5 and J is TRBJ2-7; D perhaps matches TRBD2 (7 bases). This CDR3 contains 19 residues. Trimming shortened V by 0 bases and J by 7 bases, and 28 bases separated the two germline ends. Germline lookup yields CDR1 LGHNT and CDR2 FRNRAP. The CDR3 loop reads CASGLVPAGQQTTSGEQYV. The CDR3 nucleotides read TGTGCTAGTGGTTTGGTACCAGCGGGACAACAGACTACGAGCGGGGAGCAGTACGTC.

The chain recombines TRBV27 with TRBJ2-2, with 8 bases aligning to TRBD1. J lost 2 bases, V lost 4 bases, and 9 bases had no gene match. Germline V lookup: CDR1 MNHEY, CDR2 SMNVEV (reference sequence). The CDR3 is made up of 17 amino acids. Written as DNA, the CDR3 is TGTGCCAGCAGTTCCCTCCGGACAGGGCTTAACACCGGGGAGCTGTTTTTT. It yields the protein CASSSLRTGLNTGELFF.

The chain carries TRBV18 and TRBJ2-7, with 11 positions matching TRBD2. CDR3 length: 14 residues. Germline trimming cut 4 bases from V and 7 bases from J; bases unmatched to any gene: 6. Germline V lookup: CDR1 KGHSH, CDR2 LQKENI. CDR3 amino acids: CASSLGTSGGEQYV. CDR3 sequence (DNA): TGTGCCAGCTCACTGGGGACTAGCGGTGGTGAGCAGTACGTC.

This rearrangement joins TRBV7-9 to TRBJ2-3; 8 bases are shared with TRBD1. The CDR3 sequence is 18 residues long. Germline V gene sequence: CDR1 SEHNR, CDR2 FQNEAQ (reference sequence). The J segment lost 5 bases and the V segment lost 5 bases, leaving 18 bases of the junction unmatched. CDR3 coding DNA: TGTGCCAGCAGCCCCCGAGGAGGACAGGGTTGGATTGGAGATACGCAGTATTTT. It specifies CASSPRGGQGWIGDTQYF.

J is TRBJ2-3 and V is TRBV11-3; D is unclear. The CDR3 covers 15 residues. From germline, CDR1 is SGHNT and CDR2 YENEEA. The V and J ends lost 2 bases and 5 bases respectively, with 14 bases between them. CDR3 loop: CASSLTSLLGDTQYF. The CDR3 DNA reads as TGTGCCAGCAGCTTAACCTCCTTACTTGGAGATACGCAGTATTTT.

The chain employs TRBV7-2 and TRBJ2-2; D not resolved. Per the germline V gene, CDR1 is SGHTA and CDR2 is FQGNSA. The CDR3 runs to 14 residues. The germline V and J ends were trimmed by 7 bases and 1 base, with 10 bases remaining between them. The CDR3 loop is CASTPARNTGELFF. The CDR3 nucleotides are TGTGCCAGCACGCCAGCGCGGAACACCGGGGAGCTGTTTTTT.

The genes are TRBV7-2 and TRBJ2-3; 11 nucleotides match TRBD1. The CDR3 consists of 18 residues. CDR1 SGHTA and CDR2 FQGNSA come from the germline V gene. J lost 8 bases, V lost 2 bases, and 15 bases had no gene match. The CDR3 nucleotides are TGTGCCAGCAGCTTATTCTACCGCGGGGGGACAGGGGGAGGTACGCAGTATTTT. Translating gives CASSLFYRGGTGGGTQYF. The whole variable domain, remainder taken from reference TRBV7-2 and TRBJ2-3, is GAGVSQSPSNKVTEKGKDVELRCDPISGHTALYWYRQSLGQGLEFLIYFQGNSAPDKSGLPSDRFSAERTGGSVSTLTIQRTQQEDSAVYLCASSLFYRGGTGGGTQYFGPGTRLTVL.

This chain uses TRBV6-5 with TRBJ1-4; 8 bases line up with TRBD1. The CDR3 has 14 amino acids. From germline, CDR1 is MNHEY and CDR2 SVGAGI. Germline trimming cut 6 bases from V and 8 bases from J; bases unmatched to any gene: 8. CDR3 sequence (DNA): TGTGCCAGCAGAAGGGACAGGCCTGGGGAAAAACTGTTTTTT. Translating gives CASRRDRPGEKLFF.

The chain has TRBV5-6 and TRBJ2-2, with 7 bases matching TRBD2. Germline values: CDR1 SGHDT, CDR2 YYEEEE. CDR3 length: 15 amino acids. V shed 2 bases and J 6 bases; nucleotides not matched to a gene: 7. The CDR3 reads CASSLGGTKSGELFF. The CDR3 nucleotides read TGTGCCAGCAGCTTAGGCGGGACTAAATCCGGGGAGCTGTTTTTT. Drawing the rest from reference TRBV5-6 and TRBJ2-2, the complete variable domain is DAGVTQSPTHLIKTRGQQVTLRCSPKSGHDTVSWYQQALGQGPQFIFQYYEEEERQRGNFPDRFSGHQFPNYSSELNVNALLLGDSALYLCASSLGGTKSGELFFGEGSRLTVL.

A single count supports this clone. In nucleotides, the CDR3 is TGTGCCAGCAGCTTAAGGGAGGGTAACCAAGAGACCCAGTACTTC. Its translation: CASSLREGNQETQYF. J is TRBJ2-5 and V is TRBV7-8, with TRBD2 matching over 7 bases. V was pared by 2 bases and J by 0 bases, with 3 bases of the junction left unmatched. This CDR3 region has 15 residues. Germline V gene sequence: CDR1 SGHVS, CDR2 FQNEAQ.

The chain links TRBV16 to TRBJ2-1; 7 nucleotides match TRBD2. The CDR3 spans 14 residues. Per germline, CDR1 KGHSY and CDR2 FQNENV. Trimming took 2 bases from V and 9 from J; bases not matched to a gene: 7. The CDR3 reads CASSQEVSGGEQFF. The CDR3 region has the DNA TGTGCCAGCAGCCAAGAAGTTTCGGGAGGTGAGCAGTTCTTC.

The rearrangement joins TRBV19 to TRBJ1-2; 8 positions match TRBD1. The germline CDR1 and CDR2 sequences are LNHDA and SQIVND (reference sequence). The CDR3 is made up of 17 amino acids. With V trimmed by 6 bases and J by 3 bases, 15 bases remained unmatched. The CDR3 coding sequence is TGTGCCAGTAGCGGACTTGGGGACAGGCCAACATACTATGGCTACACCTTC. This sequence encodes CASSGLGDRPTYYGYTF.